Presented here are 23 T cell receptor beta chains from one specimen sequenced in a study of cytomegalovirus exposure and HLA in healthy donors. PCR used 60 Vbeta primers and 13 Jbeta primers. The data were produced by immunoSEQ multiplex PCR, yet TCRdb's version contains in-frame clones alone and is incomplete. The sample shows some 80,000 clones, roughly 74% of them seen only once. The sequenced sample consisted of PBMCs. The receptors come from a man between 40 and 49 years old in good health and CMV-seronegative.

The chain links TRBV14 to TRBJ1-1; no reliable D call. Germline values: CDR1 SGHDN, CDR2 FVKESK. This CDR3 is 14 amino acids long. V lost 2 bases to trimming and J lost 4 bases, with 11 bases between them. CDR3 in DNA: TGTGCCAGCAGCCAAACGGGTCTGGTCACTGAAGCTTTCTTT. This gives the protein CASSQTGLVTEAFF.

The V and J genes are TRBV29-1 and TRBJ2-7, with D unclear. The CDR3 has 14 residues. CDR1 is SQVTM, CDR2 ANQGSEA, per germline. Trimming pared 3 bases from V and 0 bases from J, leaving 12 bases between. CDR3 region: CSVDTAGSSYEQYF. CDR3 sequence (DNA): TGCAGCGTTGACACGGCAGGAAGCTCCTACGAGCAGTACTTC.

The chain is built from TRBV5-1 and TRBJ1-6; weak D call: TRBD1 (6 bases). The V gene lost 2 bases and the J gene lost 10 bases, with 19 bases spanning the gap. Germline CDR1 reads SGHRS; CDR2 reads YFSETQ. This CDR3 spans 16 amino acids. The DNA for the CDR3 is TGCGCCAGCAGCTTAGACGGGGGGCGCGCTTCGTCACCCCTCCACTTT. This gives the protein CASSLDGGRASSPLHF.

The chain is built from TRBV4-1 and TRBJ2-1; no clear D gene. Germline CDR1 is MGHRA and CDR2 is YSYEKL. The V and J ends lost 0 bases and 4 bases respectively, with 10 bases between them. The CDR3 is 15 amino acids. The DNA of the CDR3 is TGCGCCAGCAGCCAAGATCCCCACTTTTACAATGAGCAGTTCTTC. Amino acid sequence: CASSQDPHFYNEQFF.

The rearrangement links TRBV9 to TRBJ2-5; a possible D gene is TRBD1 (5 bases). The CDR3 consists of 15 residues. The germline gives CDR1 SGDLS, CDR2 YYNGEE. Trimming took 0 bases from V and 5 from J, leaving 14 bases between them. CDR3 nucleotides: TGTGCCAGCAGCGTAGAAGGAAGGGGTCTGGAGACCCAGTACTTC. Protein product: CASSVEGRGLETQYF.

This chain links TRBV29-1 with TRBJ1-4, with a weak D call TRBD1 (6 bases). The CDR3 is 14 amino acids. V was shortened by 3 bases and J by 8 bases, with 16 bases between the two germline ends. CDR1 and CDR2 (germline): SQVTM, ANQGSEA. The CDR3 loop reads CSVDVQGWGEKLFF. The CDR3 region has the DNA TGCAGCGTTGACGTACAGGGATGGGGAGAAAAACTGTTTTTT.

The CDR3 sequence is CASSQGARTGELFF. CDR3 DNA: TGTGCCAGCAGTCAGGGGGCGCGCACCGGGGAGCTGTTTTTT. The chain combines TRBV6-1 with TRBJ2-2; 8 bases line up with TRBD1. This CDR3 comprises 14 residues. J gave up 4 bases and V 5 bases, and 3 bases lay outside the gene matches. CDR1 is MNHNS and CDR2 is SASEGT in the germline V gene.

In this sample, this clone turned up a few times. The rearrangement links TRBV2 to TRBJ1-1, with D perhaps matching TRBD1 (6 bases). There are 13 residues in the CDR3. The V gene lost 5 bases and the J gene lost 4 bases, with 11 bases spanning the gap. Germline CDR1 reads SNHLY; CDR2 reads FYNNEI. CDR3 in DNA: TGTGCCAGCAGTTACGGACAGAGCACTGAAGCTTTCTTT. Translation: CASSYGQSTEAFF.

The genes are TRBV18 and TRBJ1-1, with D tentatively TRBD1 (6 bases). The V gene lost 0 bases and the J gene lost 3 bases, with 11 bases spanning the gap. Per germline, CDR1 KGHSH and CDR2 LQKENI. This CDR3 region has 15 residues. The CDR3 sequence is CASSPPGRGDTEAFF. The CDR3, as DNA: TGTGCCAGCTCACCACCGGGCAGGGGAGACACTGAAGCTTTCTTT.

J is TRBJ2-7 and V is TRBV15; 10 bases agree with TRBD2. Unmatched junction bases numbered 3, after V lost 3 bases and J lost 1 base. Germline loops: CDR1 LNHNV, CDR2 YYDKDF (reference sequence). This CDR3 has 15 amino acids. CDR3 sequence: CATSRSSGGSYEQYF. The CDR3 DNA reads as TGTGCCACCAGCAGGTCTAGCGGGGGATCCTACGAGCAGTACTTC.

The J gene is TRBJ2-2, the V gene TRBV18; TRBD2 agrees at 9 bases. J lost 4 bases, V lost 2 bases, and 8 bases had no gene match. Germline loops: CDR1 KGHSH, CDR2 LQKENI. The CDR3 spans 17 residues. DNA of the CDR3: TGTGCCAGCTCACCAACGGCGGGGGGGCGACGCACCGGGGAGCTGTTTTTT. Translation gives CASSPTAGGRRTGELFF.

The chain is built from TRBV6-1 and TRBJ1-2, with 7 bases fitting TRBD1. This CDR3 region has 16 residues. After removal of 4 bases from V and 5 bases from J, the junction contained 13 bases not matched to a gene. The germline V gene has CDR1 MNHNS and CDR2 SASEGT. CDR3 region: CASSVKQTGAGYGYTF. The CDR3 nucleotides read TGTGCCAGCAGTGTAAAACAAACAGGGGCGGGGTATGGCTACACCTTC.

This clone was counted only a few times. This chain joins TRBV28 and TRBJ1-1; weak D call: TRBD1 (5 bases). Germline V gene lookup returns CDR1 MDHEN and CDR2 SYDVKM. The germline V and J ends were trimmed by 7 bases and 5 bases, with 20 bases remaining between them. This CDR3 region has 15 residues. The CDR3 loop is CASKNAGQGVTEAFF. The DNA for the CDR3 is TGTGCCAGCAAGAACGCGGGGCAGGGAGTGACTGAAGCTTTCTTT.

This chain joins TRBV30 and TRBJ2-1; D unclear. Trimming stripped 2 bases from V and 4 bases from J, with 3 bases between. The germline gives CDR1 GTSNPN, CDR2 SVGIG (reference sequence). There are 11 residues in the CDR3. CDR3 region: CAWSLYNEQFF. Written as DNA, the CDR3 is TGTGCCTGGAGTCTTTACAATGAGCAGTTCTTC.

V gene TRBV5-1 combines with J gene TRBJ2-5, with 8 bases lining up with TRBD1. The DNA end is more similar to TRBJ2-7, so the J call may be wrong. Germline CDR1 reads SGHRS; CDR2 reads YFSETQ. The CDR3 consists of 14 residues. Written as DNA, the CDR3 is TGCGCCAGCAGCTTGGGACCAGGGGGCGCCGAGCAGTACTTC. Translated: CASSLGPGGAEQYF.

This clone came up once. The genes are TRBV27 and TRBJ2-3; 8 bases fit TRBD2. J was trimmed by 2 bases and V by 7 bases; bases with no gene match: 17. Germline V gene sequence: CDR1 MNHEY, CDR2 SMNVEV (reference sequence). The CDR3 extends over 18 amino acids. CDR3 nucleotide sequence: TGTGCCAGCACCAATAAGGGGAGTCGGGGGGGGGACACAGATACGCAGTATTTT. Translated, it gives CASTNKGSRGGDTDTQYF.

The chain's CDR3 is CASSLQGGTEAFF. The DNA of the CDR3 is TGTGCCAGCAGCCTGCAGGGGGGCACTGAAGCTTTCTTT. V is TRBV6-4 and J is TRBJ1-1; 7 bases match TRBD1. Trimming cost V 6 bases and J 4 bases; bases outside gene matches: 5. CDR3 size: 13 residues. Germline CDR1 and CDR2: MRHNA and SNTAGT.

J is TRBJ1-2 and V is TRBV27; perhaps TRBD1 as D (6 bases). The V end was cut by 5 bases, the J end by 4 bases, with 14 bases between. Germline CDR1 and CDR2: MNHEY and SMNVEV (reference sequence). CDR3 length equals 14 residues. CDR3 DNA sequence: TGTGCCAGCAGTCCCGGCGGACAGCCCTATGGCTACACCTTC. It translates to CASSPGGQPYGYTF.

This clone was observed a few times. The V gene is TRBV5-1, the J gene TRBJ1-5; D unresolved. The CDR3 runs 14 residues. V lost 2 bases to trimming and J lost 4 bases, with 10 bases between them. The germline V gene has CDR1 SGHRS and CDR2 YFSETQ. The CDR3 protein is CASSFGSPNQPQHF. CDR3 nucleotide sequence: TGCGCCAGCAGCTTTGGTAGCCCAAATCAGCCCCAGCATTTT.

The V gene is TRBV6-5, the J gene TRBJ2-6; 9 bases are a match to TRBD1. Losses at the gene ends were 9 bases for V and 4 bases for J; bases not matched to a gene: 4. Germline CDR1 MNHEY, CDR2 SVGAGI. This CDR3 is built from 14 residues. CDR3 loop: CASTGGAGANVLTF. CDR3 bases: TGTGCCAGTACAGGGGGCGCCGGGGCCAACGTCCTGACTTTC.

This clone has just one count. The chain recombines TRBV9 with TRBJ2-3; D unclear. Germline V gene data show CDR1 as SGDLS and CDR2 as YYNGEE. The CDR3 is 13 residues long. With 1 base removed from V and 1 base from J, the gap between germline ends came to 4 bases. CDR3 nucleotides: TGTGCCAGCAGCGTACAGGGCACAGATACGCAGTATTTT. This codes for CASSVQGTDTQYF.

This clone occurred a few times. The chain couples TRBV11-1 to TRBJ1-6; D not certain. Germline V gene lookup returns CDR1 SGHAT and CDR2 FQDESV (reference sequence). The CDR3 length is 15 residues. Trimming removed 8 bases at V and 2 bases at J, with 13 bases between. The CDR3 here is CASRRTGAYNSPLHF. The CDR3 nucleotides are TGTGCCAGCCGGAGGACGGGTGCCTATAATTCACCCCTCCACTTT.

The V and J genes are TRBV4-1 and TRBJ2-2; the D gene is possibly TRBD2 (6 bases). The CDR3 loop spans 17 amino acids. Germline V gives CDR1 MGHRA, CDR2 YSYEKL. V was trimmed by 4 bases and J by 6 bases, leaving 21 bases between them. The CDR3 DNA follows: TGCGCCAGCAGCCTCAGGGTGGCGCAGGGAGGCCCCGGGGAGCTGTTTTTT. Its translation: CASSLRVAQGGPGELFF.